One sample yielded the 7 T cell receptor beta chains listed below, sequenced in a study of blood T cell repertoires in COVID-19 (dated by TCRdb to about 2020). The receptor library was made with the immunoSEQ multiplex PCR assay. Sourced from immuneACCESS, this table was stored by TCRdb with only in-frame sequences that have V and J called. A share of the clones is absent; for the studies checked, an unresolved V gene accounts for under half, and the remainder has no known explanation. The sample table records approximately 120,000 clones; more than 80% of these occur just once. The top ten constitute approximately 4.3% of the sample. Input material: peripheral blood. Source of these receptors: a human donor in a cohort sampled during active COVID-19.

The chain uses TRBV4-3 and TRBJ1-4; tentative D call: TRBD1 (5 bases). V gave up 2 bases and J gave up 8 bases, with 18 bases separating them. The CDR3 runs 16 residues. Germline V CDR1 and CDR2: LGHNA, YSLEER. CDR3: CASSQQGEGIREKLFF. The CDR3 coding sequence is TGCGCCAGCAGCCAACAAGGGGAGGGGATTAGGGAAAAACTGTTTTTT.

Only one count was recorded for this clone. The V and J genes are TRBV5-1 and TRBJ1-4; TRBD1 agrees at 8 bases. Germline V gene sequence: CDR1 SGHRS, CDR2 YFSETQ. CDR3 length: 14 amino acids. The junction had 2 bases not matched to a gene; V was cut back by 3 bases and J by 4 bases. In DNA form, the CDR3 reads TGCGCCAGCAGCTCCACAGGGGGTAATGAAAAACTGTTTTTT. It is translated as CASSSTGGNEKLFF.

V gene TRBV19 combines with J gene TRBJ1-2, with unresolved D. Trimming took 3 bases from V and 4 from J, leaving 9 bases between them. CDR3 length: 13 residues. Germline V CDR1 and CDR2: LNHDA, SQIVND (reference sequence). The CDR3 sequence is CASSIRVSYGYTF. The CDR3 nucleotides read TGTGCCAGTAGTATTCGCGTTAGCTATGGCTACACCTTC.

This chain uses TRBV19 with TRBJ1-1, with 8 bases that match TRBD1. With 5 bases clipped from V and 1 base from J, the junction kept 15 bases outside the gene matches. CDR1 is LNHDA, CDR2 SQIVND, per germline (reference sequence). The CDR3 contains 18 residues. CDR3 sequence reads: CASSSRLRHGTGNTEAFF. The DNA of the CDR3 is TGTGCCAGTAGTTCCCGACTCCGCCACGGGACAGGGAACACTGAAGCTTTCTTT.

This chain connects TRBV7-2 to TRBJ1-3; 9 nucleotides match TRBD1. After removal of 6 bases from V and 0 bases from J, the junction contained 6 bases not matched to a gene. The CDR3 is made up of 16 amino acids. The germline CDR1 and CDR2 sequences are SGHTA and FQGNSA. CDR3 protein: CASSWTGATSGNTIYF. The DNA of the CDR3 is TGTGCCAGCAGTTGGACAGGGGCTACCTCTGGAAACACCATATATTTT.

V gene TRBV5-4 combines with J gene TRBJ2-3, with 10 bases that match TRBD2. This CDR3 has 18 amino acids. The junction had 9 bases not matched to a gene; V was cut back by 1 base and J by 1 base. Germline V gives CDR1 SGHNT, CDR2 YYREEE (reference sequence). Here the CDR3 DNA reads TGTGCCAGCAGCTTGTATAGCGGGGGGATTATTCGCACAGATACGCAGTATTTT. This gives the protein CASSLYSGGIIRTDTQYF.

This clone appeared once. The chain joins TRBV7-9 to TRBJ2-1; D remains ambiguous. Germline V gives CDR1 SEHNR, CDR2 FQNEAQ (reference sequence). V was cut by 1 base and J by 10 bases, with 5 bases left in between. The CDR3 totals 11 residues. The CDR3, as DNA: TGTGCCAGCAGCTTAGTCTCGGAGCAGTTCTTC. This codes for CASSLVSEQFF.